A single sample is the source of the 9 T cell receptor beta chains below, sequenced in a study of blood T cells in healthy people across ages. Primers used in a second PCR of roughly 6 to 12 cycles were a sample-barcoded 5' primer and a J-beta primer mix. Via MiXCR, TCRdb re-called the 5' RACE reads, giving one row per CDR3 protein. The table includes about 930,000 distinct CDR3 sequences, 25% to 30% detected once. These sequences were also reported in another study, on T cells of mothers and their children.

The sample taken for sequencing was blood. The receptors derive from a middle-aged woman in good health.

This clonotype was seen at least ten times. The chain joins TRBV9 to TRBJ2-3, with D possibly matching TRBD2 (7 bases). Trimming took off 4 bases at V and 1 base at J, with 19 bases between the two ends. The CDR3 loop spans 17 amino acids. Germline V gene lookup returns CDR1 SGDLS and CDR2 YYNGEE. The CDR3 region has the DNA TGTGCCAGCAGCCCGAGGAATGGCGGGGGCCGCACAGATACGCAGTATTTT. Translated, it gives CASSPRNGGGRTDTQYF.

CDR3 loop: CSAEGRVARNQPQHF. The CDR3 coding sequence is TGCAGTGCCGAGGGACGTGTCGCGCGCAATCAGCCCCAGCATTTT. The genes are TRBV20-1 and TRBJ1-5; weak D call: TRBD1 (5 bases). The CDR3 is made up of 15 amino acids. Germline values: CDR1 DFQATT, CDR2 SNEGSKA (reference sequence). The V end lost 6 bases, the J end lost 2 bases, and 17 bases lay between the germline ends.

The chain uses TRBV5-4 and TRBJ2-7, with D perhaps assigned TRBD1 or TRBD2 (6 bases each). The length of the CDR3 is 15 residues. V shed 7 bases and J shed 6 bases, with 23 bases lying between them. Germline CDR1 is SGHNT and CDR2 is YYREEE (reference sequence). CDR3 residues: CASGLQGFSGSEQYF. CDR3 nucleotide sequence: TGTGCCAGCGGACTACAGGGATTCAGCGGTAGCGAGCAGTACTTC.

The sample holds many counts of this clonotype. The V call is TRBV7-3, the J call TRBJ2-1; 7 nucleotides match TRBD2. Germline CDR1 is SGHTA and CDR2 is FQGTGA. The CDR3 extends over 16 amino acids. With 2 bases clipped from V and 0 bases from J, the junction kept 4 bases outside the gene matches. The CDR3 loop is CASSLHGGGSYNEQFF. The CDR3 DNA reads as TGTGCCAGCAGCTTACATGGCGGGGGCTCCTACAATGAGCAGTTCTTC.

The DNA for the CDR3 is TGCGCCAGCAGCGTACCGATCTTGGGACAGCCGAGCACCGGGGAGCTGTTTTTT. Translation: CASSVPILGQPSTGELFF. This chain joins TRBV5-1 and TRBJ2-2, with TRBD1 matching over 7 bases. V shed 4 bases, J shed 4 bases, and the junction held 16 bases outside the gene matches. The CDR3 runs to 18 residues. Germline values: CDR1 SGHRS, CDR2 YFSETQ.

This clonotype was picked up many times. This chain connects TRBV28 to TRBJ2-7, with D uncertain. This CDR3 has 11 residues. Trimming cost V 5 bases and J 3 bases, with 5 bases left between them. In germline, CDR1 is MDHEN, CDR2 SYDVKM. The CDR3 sequence: CASSAIYEQYF. The CDR3 DNA follows: TGTGCCAGCAGTGCTATCTACGAGCAGTACTTC.

The J gene is TRBJ2-3, the V gene TRBV5-1; 8 bases are shared with TRBD2. The CDR3 sequence is 16 residues long. The V gene end was trimmed by 4 bases and the J gene end by 0 bases; junction bases not matched to a gene: 7. Germline V gene lookup returns CDR1 SGHRS and CDR2 YFSETQ. CDR3 residues: CASSQMTSDSTDTQYF. The CDR3 DNA follows: TGCGCCAGCAGCCAAATGACTAGCGATAGCACAGATACGCAGTATTTT.

CDR3 sequence reads: CSASGWSGETQYF. CDR3 DNA: TGCAGTGCTAGTGGGTGGAGCGGGGAGACCCAGTACTTC. The rearrangement joins TRBV20-1 to TRBJ2-4; D is possibly TRBD2 (6 bases). The end of the DNA fits TRBJ2-5 better, so the J call may be wrong. Per the germline V gene, CDR1 is DFQATT and CDR2 is SNEGSKA (reference sequence). The CDR3 loop spans 13 amino acids.

This CDR3 is CASSYASGGAETQYF. The CDR3 coding sequence is TGTGCCAGCAGTTACGCCTCGGGGGGAGCAGAGACCCAGTACTTC. J is TRBJ2-5 and V is TRBV27; 7 nucleotides agree with TRBD2. Germline loops: CDR1 MNHEY, CDR2 SMNVEV (reference sequence). The CDR3 spans 15 residues. The J segment lost 4 bases and the V segment lost 4 bases, leaving 9 bases of the junction unmatched.